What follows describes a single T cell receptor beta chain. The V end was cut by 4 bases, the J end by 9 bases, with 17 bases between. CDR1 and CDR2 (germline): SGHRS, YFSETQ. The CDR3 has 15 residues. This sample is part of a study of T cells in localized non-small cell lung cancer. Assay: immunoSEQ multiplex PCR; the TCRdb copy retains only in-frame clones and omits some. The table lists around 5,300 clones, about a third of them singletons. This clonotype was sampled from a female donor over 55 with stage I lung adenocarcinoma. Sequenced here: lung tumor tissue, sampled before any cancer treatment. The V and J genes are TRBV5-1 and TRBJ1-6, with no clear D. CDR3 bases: TGCGCCAGCAGCCAAGGCGGCAACCACGGTTCACCCCTCCACTTT. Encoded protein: CASSQGGNHGSPLHF.